This T cell receptor (beta chain) originates from a study of CD8 T cells in ankylosing spondylitis. As to this clonotype: The antigen is not known.

Using quantitative 5'-RACE with molecular barcodes, the authors made TCR beta libraries. TCRdb reprocessed the 5' RACE reads with MiXCR, giving one entry per CDR3 protein. The table has about 480,000 distinct CDR3 sequences, over 15% seen once. The germline V and J ends were trimmed by 7 bases and 0 bases, with 14 bases remaining between them. The CDR3 covers 16 residues. CDR1 is SGHRS and CDR2 is YFSETQ in the germline V gene. Study-level findings and limits: Enrichment of disease-linked clones was reportedly significant in matched ankylosing spondylitis synovial fluid. Clones that were linked to disease were CD8+ and were relatively rare in peripheral blood. A TCR beta motif of several highly homologous variants seemed to mark ankylosing spondylitis blood. Both synovial fluid and blood in reactive arthritis had previously been reported to carry some motif variants.

This TCR was recovered from a male donor with ankylosing spondylitis. The chain combines TRBV5-1 with TRBJ2-6; possibly TRBD1 for D (6 bases). The sequenced sample consisted of blood, either unsorted or a sorted T cell fraction (not recorded which). CDR3 sequence (DNA): TGCGCCAGCGGACCAACAGGGACCTCTGGGGCCAACGTCCTGACTTTC. Its protein product is CASGPTGTSGANVLTF.